This T cell receptor beta chain was documented in a study of cytomegalovirus exposure and HLA in healthy donors. PCR employed 60 Vbeta and 13 Jbeta primers. Here immunoSEQ multiplex PCR was the method, and the copy in TCRdb shows in-frame clones only, minus some. This sample carries some 200,000 clones, with 0.9% to 1.4% going to the ten biggest clones. The CDR3 runs to 15 residues. Trimming shortened V by 2 bases and J by 2 bases, and 11 bases separated the two germline ends. The germline CDR1 and CDR2 sequences are MNHEY and SVGAGI. Sequencing was performed on PBMCs. The rearrangement joins TRBV6-5 to TRBJ2-3; D might be TRBD2 (5 bases). This TCR was sampled from a girl aged 2 to 10 in good health and CMV-seropositive. CDR3 amino acids: CASSYGGHLTDTQYF. The DNA for the CDR3 is TGTGCCAGCAGTTACGGAGGCCACCTCACAGATACGCAGTATTTT.